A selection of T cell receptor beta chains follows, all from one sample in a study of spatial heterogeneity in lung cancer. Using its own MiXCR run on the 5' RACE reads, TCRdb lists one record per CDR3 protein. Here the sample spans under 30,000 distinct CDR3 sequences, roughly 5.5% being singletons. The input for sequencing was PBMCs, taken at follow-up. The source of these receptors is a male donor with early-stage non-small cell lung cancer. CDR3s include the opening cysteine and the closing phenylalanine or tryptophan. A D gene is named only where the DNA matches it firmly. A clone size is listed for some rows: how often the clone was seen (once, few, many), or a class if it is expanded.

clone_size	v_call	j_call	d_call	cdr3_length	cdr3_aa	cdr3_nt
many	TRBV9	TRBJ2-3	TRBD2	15	CASSVSGTSVHTQYF	TGTGCCAGCAGCGTCTCCGGGACTAGTGTACATACGCAGTATTTT
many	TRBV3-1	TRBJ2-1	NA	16	CASSQDTLAKVGEQFF	TGTGCCAGCAGCCAAGATACCCTAGCGAAGGTCGGTGAGCAGTTCTTC
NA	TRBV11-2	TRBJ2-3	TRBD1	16	CASSSQGVRLGFVRYF	TGTGCCAGCAGCTCTCAGGGGGTGCGATTGGGATTCGTGCGGTATTTT
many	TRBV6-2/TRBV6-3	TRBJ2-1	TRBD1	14	CASIPGTVYNEQFF	TGTGCCAGCATCCCGGGGACAGTATATAATGAGCAGTTCTTC
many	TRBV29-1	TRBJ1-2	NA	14	CSVESGKEDYGYTF	TGCAGCGTTGAAAGTGGGAAGGAGGACTATGGCTACACCTTC
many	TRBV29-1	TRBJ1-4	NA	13	CSAMESLMSKLFF	TGCAGCGCCATGGAGAGCTTAATGAGCAAACTGTTTTTT
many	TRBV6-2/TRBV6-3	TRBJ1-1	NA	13	CASGDLSNTEAFF	TGTGCCAGCGGCGACTTGAGCAACACTGAAGCTTTCTTT
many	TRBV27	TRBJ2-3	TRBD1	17	CASSPPGQLLMGDTQYF	TGTGCCAGCAGCCCTCCGGGACAGCTACTCATGGGAGATACGCAGTATTTT
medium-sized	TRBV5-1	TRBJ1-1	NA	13	CASRGDMNTEAFF	TGCGCCAGTAGAGGGGACATGAACACTGAAGCTTTCTTT
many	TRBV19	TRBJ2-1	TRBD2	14	CASRSGAPYNEQFF	TGTGCCAGTAGGAGCGGGGCACCCTACAATGAGCAGTTCTTC
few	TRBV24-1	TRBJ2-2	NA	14	CATSDAQGFGELFF	TGTGCCACCAGTGATGCTCAGGGGTTCGGGGAGCTGTTTTTT
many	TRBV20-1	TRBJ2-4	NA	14	CSARQYIAKNIQYF	TGCAGTGCTAGACAGTACATAGCCAAAAACATTCAGTACTTC
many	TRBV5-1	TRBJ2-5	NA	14	CASRSTSSQETQYF	TGCGCCAGCAGATCGACAAGTTCACAAGAGACCCAGTACTTC
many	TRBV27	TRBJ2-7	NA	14	CASRGAARTYEQYF	TGTGCCAGCAGAGGGGCAGCGAGGACCTACGAGCAGTACTTC
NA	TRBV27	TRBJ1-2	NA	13	CASSPSRLYGYTF	TGTGCCAGCAGTCCCTCCAGGCTCTATGGCTACACCTTC
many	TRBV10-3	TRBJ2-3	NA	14	CAISESTVRDTQYF	TGTGCCATCAGTGAGTCGACCGTCCGAGATACGCAGTATTTT
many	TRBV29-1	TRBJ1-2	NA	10	CSVEANGYTF	TGCAGCGTTGAAGCTAATGGCTACACCTTC
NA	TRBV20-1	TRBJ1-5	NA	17	CSARGPMGRGSNQPQHF	TGCAGTGCTAGAGGGCCCATGGGGAGGGGTAGCAATCAGCCCCAGCATTTT